Following are 26 T cell receptor beta chains from one sample sequenced in a study of prognosis after radiotherapy for stage I lung cancer. The study amplified the TCR beta CDR3 region from genomic DNA. This amplification was carried out by two rounds of multiplex PCR. Every TRBV and TRBJ gene had its own specific primer in first-round PCR. TCRdb called the multiplex PCR reads again in MiXCR, with one record for every CDR3 protein. The data show 31,000 or so distinct CDR3 sequences, around 48% seen once. The specimen was PBMCs, collected before or after stereotactic body radiation therapy (not recorded which). The receptor source for this set is a donor aged 50 or older with non-small cell lung cancer.

A single count supports this clonotype. One end of the junction varies from germline; a read error may be responsible. V is TRBV24-1 and J is TRBJ2-2, with 8 bases lining up with TRBD2. The CDR3 is 14 amino acids. Germline V CDR1 and CDR2: KGHDR, SFDVKD. CDR3 loop: CVTAGGGGTWELFF. The CDR3 DNA follows: TGTGTCACCGCGGGGGGCGGGGGCACCTGGGAGCTGTTTTTT.

This clonotype was seen at least ten times. V and J are TRBV5-1 and TRBJ2-2; the match to TRBD2 covers 8 bases. Germline V gene lookup returns CDR1 SGHRS and CDR2 YFSETQ. The CDR3 spans 15 residues. J lost 6 bases, V lost 1 base, and 5 bases had no gene match. CDR3 in DNA: TGCGCCAGCAGCTTGTCAAGCGGGAGTCCCGGGGAGCTGTTTTTT. Translated: CASSLSSGSPGELFF.

The V and J genes are TRBV2 and TRBJ2-1; 7 bases are shared with TRBD2. The V gene end was trimmed by 8 bases and the J gene end by 10 bases; junction bases not matched to a gene: 17. There are 15 residues in the CDR3. Germline CDR1 SNHLY, CDR2 FYNNEI. In DNA form, the CDR3 reads TGTGCCAGCTCGGGGGGAACAGGATGGGGGAGGGAGCAGTTCTTC. Translating it yields CASSGGTGWGREQFF.

This clonotype is categorized as medium-sized. V is TRBV7-3 and J is TRBJ2-3; unclear D gene. V lost 2 bases and J 0 bases, leaving 9 bases between the germline ends. Germline CDR1 reads SGHTA; CDR2 reads FQGTGA. The CDR3 runs 15 residues. The CDR3 protein is CASSLFGRSTDTQYF. CDR3 nucleotide sequence: TGTGCCAGCAGCTTATTTGGACGGAGCACAGATACGCAGTATTTT.

This clonotype was counted between two and nine times. This likely came from a read error, as a far larger clone is one base away. The genes are TRBV12-3 or TRBV12-4 and TRBJ2-3; D may be TRBD2 (6 bases). The CDR3 totals 13 residues. Here the CDR3 reads CASSFERADTKYF. The DNA of the CDR3 is TGTGCCAGCAGTTTCGAGCGGGCGGATACGAAGTATTTT.

The sample holds many counts of this clonotype. This chain links TRBV12-3 or TRBV12-4 with TRBJ2-3, with TRBD2 matching over 10 bases. The CDR3 is 16 amino acids. V shed 6 bases, J shed 2 bases, and the junction held 8 bases outside the gene matches. The CDR3 DNA is TGTGCCAGCAGCCCCTTAGCGGGAGGCATCACAGATACGCAGTATTTT. As protein: CASSPLAGGITDTQYF.

Comment on this clonotype: This likely came from a read error, as a far larger clone is one base away. CDR3: CAITRRGADTQYF. In DNA form, the CDR3 reads TGTGCCATCACCCGCCGGGGGGCAGATACGCAGTATTTT. The chain recombines TRBV6-5 with TRBJ2-3, with 7 nucleotides matching TRBD2. The germline V gene has CDR1 MNHEY and CDR2 SVGAGI. The trim removed 10 bases at V and 4 bases at J, leaving 8 bases unmatched. CDR3 length: 13 amino acids.

The genes are TRBV6-2 or TRBV6-3 and TRBJ2-7; TRBD2 agrees at 7 bases. This CDR3 spans 14 amino acids. Per the germline V gene, CDR1 is MNHEY and CDR2 is SVGEGT. With 3 bases clipped from V and 0 bases from J, the junction kept 2 bases outside the gene matches. The CDR3 sequence is CASSYRTSSYEQYF. CDR3 sequence (DNA): TGTGCCAGCAGTTATAGGACTAGCTCCTACGAGCAGTACTTC.

The chain carries TRBV11-2 and TRBJ1-2; no clear D gene. Germline loops: CDR1 SGHAT, CDR2 FQNNGV. CDR3 size: 16 residues. Trimming removed 0 bases from V and 3 bases from J, with 14 bases in between. This CDR3 reads CASSLDPGGSYYGYTF. CDR3 DNA: TGTGCCAGCAGCTTAGATCCCGGAGGCAGCTACTATGGCTACACCTTC.

This clonotype has at least ten counts. The J gene is TRBJ2-6, the V gene TRBV7-2; TRBD1 matches 7 bases. This CDR3 has 17 amino acids. Germline V CDR1 and CDR2: SGHTA, FQGNSA. Unmatched junction bases numbered 8, after V lost 2 bases and J lost 4 bases. The CDR3, as DNA: TGTGCCAGCAGCTTAAGTCTTACAGGGGCCGGGGCCAACGTCCTGACTTTC. This encodes CASSLSLTGAGANVLTF. The variable domain in full, completed from reference TRBV7-2 and TRBJ2-6, reads GAGVSQSPSNKVTEKGKDVELRCDPISGHTALYWYRQSLGQGLEFLIYFQGNSAPDKSGLPSDRFSAERTGGSVSTLTIQRTQQEDSAVYLCASSLSLTGAGANVLTFGAGSRLTVL.

This clonotype was counted many times. This sequence joins TRBV6-1 and TRBJ2-7, with 7 bases matching TRBD2. There are 17 residues in the CDR3. The trim removed 7 bases at V and 0 bases at J, leaving 15 bases unmatched. Looked up from germline, CDR1 is MNHNS and CDR2 is SASEGT. Here the CDR3 reads CASTRRAGDFFSYEQYF. CDR3 coding DNA: TGTGCCAGCACCCGGAGGGCGGGAGACTTTTTCTCCTACGAGCAGTACTTC.

This clonotype was observed a single time. One base away lies a much larger clone, so this may be a sequencing read error. The rearrangement uses TRBV5-4 and TRBJ2-3, with D possibly matching TRBD1 (6 bases). V lost 4 bases, J lost 2 bases, and 11 bases lay in between. Per germline, CDR1 SGHNT and CDR2 YYREEE (reference sequence). CDR3 length equals 14 residues. The CDR3 sequence: CASSIGQFTDTQYF. In DNA, the CDR3 is TGTGCCAGCAGCATTGGACAGTTCACAGATACGCAGTATTTT.

This chain joins TRBV11-3 and TRBJ2-6; the match to TRBD1 covers 10 bases. CDR3 size: 16 residues. Germline values: CDR1 SGHNT, CDR2 YENEEA. With 8 bases clipped from V and 3 bases from J, the junction kept 7 bases outside the gene matches. The CDR3 sequence: CASATGGANGANVLTF. CDR3 sequence (DNA): TGTGCCAGCGCGACAGGGGGCGCGAATGGGGCCAACGTCCTGACTTTC. Drawing the rest from reference TRBV11-3 and TRBJ2-6, the complete variable domain is EAGVVQSPRYKIIEKKQPVAFWCNPISGHNTLYWYLQNLGQGPELLIRYENEEAVDDSQLPKDRFSAERLKGVDSTLKIQPAELGDSAVYLCASATGGANGANVLTFGAGSRLTVL.

This clonotype appeared many times. V gene TRBV28 combines with J gene TRBJ1-5, with no clear D. Trimming shortened V by 3 bases and J by 1 base, and 4 bases separated the two germline ends. Per the germline V gene, CDR1 is MDHEN and CDR2 is SYDVKM. CDR3 length: 13 amino acids. The DNA for the CDR3 is TGTGCCAGCAGTTTGAACAGCAATCAGCCCCAGCATTTT. Translated, it gives CASSLNSNQPQHF.

With respect to this clonotype: The germline gene is not matched at one end of the junction; a read error may be the cause. The J gene is TRBJ1-1, the V gene TRBV13; D is undetermined. Germline CDR1 is PRHDT and CDR2 is FYEKMQ (reference sequence). This CDR3 region has 15 residues. CDR3 nucleotide sequence: TGTGCCAGCAGCCCTGGTATTTATCCGCGACCTGAAGCCTTCTTT. Its translation is CASSPGIYPRPEAFF. Combining the CDR3 with reference TRBV13 and TRBJ1-1 gives the whole variable domain AAGVIQSPRHLIKEKRETATLKCYPIPRHDTVYWYQQGPGQDPQFLISFYEKMQSDKGSIPDRFSAQQFSDYHSELNMSSLELGDSALYFCASSPGIYPRPEAFFGQGTRLTVV.

This clonotype was counted at least ten times. The genes are TRBV24-1 and TRBJ2-5; unclear D gene. The V and J ends lost 3 bases and 1 base respectively, with 8 bases between them. The germline V gene encodes CDR1 KGHDR and CDR2 SFDVKD. This CDR3 is 14 amino acids long. The CDR3 here is CATSDPSSQETQYF. CDR3 in DNA: TGTGCCACCAGTGATCCCAGTTCCCAAGAGACCCAGTACTTC.

This clonotype was seen repeatedly, ten times or more. This rearrangement joins TRBV24-1 to TRBJ1-4; perhaps TRBD1 as D (5 bases). This CDR3 is 16 amino acids long. The germline V gene encodes CDR1 KGHDR and CDR2 SFDVKD. Trimming took off 3 bases at V and 0 bases at J, with 10 bases between the two ends. The DNA for the CDR3 is TGTGCCACCAGTGATGCGGGGCCTACAACTAATGAAAAACTGTTTTTT. Encoded protein: CATSDAGPTTNEKLFF.

Concerning this clonotype itself: At one end, the junction sequence differs from germline, possibly due to a read error. The rearrangement links TRBV6-1 to TRBJ1-5, with 9 bases identical to TRBD1. CDR1 is MNHNS and CDR2 is SASEGT in the germline V gene. This CDR3 is built from 17 residues. The CDR3, as DNA: TGTGCCACCAAGGGCGGCGGGACCGGGACAGGGAATAAGCCCGAGCATTTT. Encoded protein: CATKGGGTGTGNKPEHF.

This clonotype has at least ten counts. V and J are TRBV6-5 and TRBJ2-7; D remains unclear. Trimming shortened V by 0 bases and J by 4 bases, and 13 bases separated the two germline ends. Per germline, CDR1 MNHEY and CDR2 SVGAGI. This CDR3 region has 15 residues. The CDR3 DNA sequence: TGTGCCAGCAGTTACTCCCCAAGTCGAGGTTACGAGCAGTACTTC. Translating it yields CASSYSPSRGYEQYF.

The V gene is TRBV6-1, the J gene TRBJ2-7, with D possibly matching TRBD2 (6 bases). Germline V gene data show CDR1 as MNHNS and CDR2 as SASEGT. This CDR3 is built from 15 residues. Trimming shortened V by 2 bases and J by 2 bases, and 13 bases separated the two germline ends. The CDR3 is CASSEWAGGTYEQYF. CDR3 in DNA: TGTGCCAGCAGTGAATGGGCAGGAGGGACCTACGAGCAGTACTTC.

By frequency in the sample, this clonotype is medium-sized. The rearrangement links TRBV5-1 to TRBJ1-2; D is uncertain. CDR1 SGHRS and CDR2 YFSETQ come from the germline V gene. The CDR3 length is 14 residues. Trimming shortened V by 4 bases and J by 7 bases, and 17 bases separated the two germline ends. For the CDR3, the DNA is TGCGCCAGCAGCCCAAGGGTCGGCAATCGTGGCTACACCTTC. It encodes CASSPRVGNRGYTF.

In this sample, this clonotype turned up many times. This sequence joins TRBV20-1 and TRBJ2-7; D may be TRBD1 or TRBD2 (5 bases each). This CDR3 has 15 residues. Germline lookup yields CDR1 DFQATT and CDR2 SNEGSKA (reference sequence). V lost 4 bases and J 1 base, leaving 17 bases between the germline ends. The DNA of the CDR3 is TGCAGTGCTAAGAGGGGTAGGGCCCGATCCTACGAGCAGTACTTC. As protein: CSAKRGRARSYEQYF.

Ten or more counts support this clonotype. J is TRBJ2-3 and V is TRBV5-1, with a possible D match to TRBD2 (5 bases). The CDR3 has 12 residues. Looked up from germline, CDR1 is SGHRS and CDR2 is YFSETQ. The germline V and J ends were trimmed by 0 bases and 6 bases, with 5 bases remaining between them. DNA of the CDR3: TGCGCCAGCAGCTTGGGAGGGGATACGCAGTATTTT. Its protein is CASSLGGDTQYF.

In this sample, this clonotype turned up many times. The V call is TRBV19, the J call TRBJ2-5; 12 bases align to TRBD2. V trimming: 6 bases; J trimming: 4 bases; junction bases outside the gene matches: 9. This CDR3 comprises 16 residues. Looked up from germline, CDR1 is LNHDA and CDR2 is SQIVND (reference sequence). The CDR3 DNA sequence: TGTGCCAGTAGGCCGACTAGCGGGAGTTTCGGAGAGACCCAGTACTTC. Amino acid sequence: CASRPTSGSFGETQYF.

This clonotype has ten or more counts. The V and J genes are TRBV5-6 and TRBJ2-1; TRBD2 aligns across 10 bases. This CDR3 spans 16 amino acids. Per the germline V gene, CDR1 is SGHDT and CDR2 is YYEEEE. V lost 4 bases and J lost 2; bases outside the gene matches: 6. Written as DNA, the CDR3 is TGTGCCAGCAGCGGGTCAGGACTAGCGGCCTACAATGAGCAGTTCTTC. This sequence encodes CASSGSGLAAYNEQFF. Full variable domain (outside the CDR3, taken from reference TRBV5-6 and TRBJ2-1): DAGVTQSPTHLIKTRGQQVTLRCSPKSGHDTVSWYQQALGQGPQFIFQYYEEEERQRGNFPDRFSGHQFPNYSSELNVNALLLGDSALYLCASSGSGLAAYNEQFFGPGTRLTVL.

This clonotype was observed a handful of times. This is likely an artifact of a read error, given a far larger clone one base away. V gene TRBV6-4 combines with J gene TRBJ2-3; D is undetermined. The CDR3 loop spans 12 amino acids. With 6 bases removed from V and 2 bases from J, the gap between germline ends came to 6 bases. In germline, CDR1 is MRHNA, CDR2 SNTAGT. The CDR3 DNA follows: TGTGCCAGCAGACCCAACACAGATACGCAGTATTTT. It yields the protein CASRPNTDTQYF.